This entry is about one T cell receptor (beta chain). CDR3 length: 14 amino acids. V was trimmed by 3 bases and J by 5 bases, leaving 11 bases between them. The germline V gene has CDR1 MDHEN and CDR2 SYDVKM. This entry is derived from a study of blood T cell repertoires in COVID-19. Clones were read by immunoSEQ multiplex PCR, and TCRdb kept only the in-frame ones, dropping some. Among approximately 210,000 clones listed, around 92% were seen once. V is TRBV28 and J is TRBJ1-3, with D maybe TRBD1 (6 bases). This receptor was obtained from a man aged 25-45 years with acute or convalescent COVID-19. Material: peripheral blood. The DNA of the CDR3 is TGTGCCAGCAGTTTCCAGAGGGGGAGAAACACCATATATTTT. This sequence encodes CASSFQRGRNTIYF. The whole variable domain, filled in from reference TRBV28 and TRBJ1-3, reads DVKVTQSSRYLVKRTGEKVFLECVQDMDHENMFWYRQDPGLGLRLIYFSYDVKMKEKGDIPEGYSVSREKKERFSLILESASTNQTSMYLCASSFQRGRNTIYFGEGSWLTVV.